This is a list of T cell receptor beta chains from one sample in a study of memory CD4+ T cells and cytomegalovirus serostatus. Assay: immunoSEQ multiplex PCR; the TCRdb copy retains only in-frame clones and omits some. The sample comprises roughly 50,000 clones, roughly 78% of which are singletons, and roughly 0.76% rests with the top ten. The material sequenced was memory CD4+ T cells from blood. The receptor source for this set is an adult in good health and CMV-seronegative. Both conserved end residues are part of each CDR3. The D gene is left open where the match is weak. Clone size is given for some rows only: seen once, a few or many times, or a class if the clone is expanded.

abundance: .
d_gene: .
len: 18
j_gene: TRBJ2-5
v_gene: TRBV25-1
CDR3nt: TGTGCCAGCAGTGATTCGGGGGTGTGGGCCCCGGGGCAAGAGACCCAGTACTTC
CDR3aa: CASSDSGVWAPGQETQYF

abundance: .
d_gene: .
len: 14
j_gene: TRBJ2-7
v_gene: TRBV28
CDR3nt: TGTGCCAGCACATACGGGACATACTCCTACGAGCAGTACTTC
CDR3aa: CASTYGTYSYEQYF

abundance: .
d_gene: .
len: 16
j_gene: TRBJ2-3
v_gene: TRBV25-1
CDR3nt: TGTGCCAGCAGTGTTACGAGCTACGCATTAACAGATACGCAGTATTTT
CDR3aa: CASSVTSYALTDTQYF

abundance: few
d_gene: TRBD1
len: 15
j_gene: TRBJ2-7
v_gene: TRBV4-1
CDR3nt: TGCGCCAGCAGCCCAAAACCGGGACAGGTTGTCGAGCAGTACTTC
CDR3aa: CASSPKPGQVVEQYF

abundance: .
d_gene: TRBD1
len: 15
j_gene: TRBJ2-7
v_gene: TRBV28
CDR3nt: TGTGCCAGCAGTCCTCCGGGACAGGGGGTTGGCGAGCAGTACTTC
CDR3aa: CASSPPGQGVGEQYF

abundance: .
d_gene: .
len: 14
j_gene: TRBJ1-4
v_gene: TRBV7-9
CDR3nt: TGTGCCAGCAGCTTACAGGGATCTAATGAAAAACTGTTTTTT
CDR3aa: CASSLQGSNEKLFF

abundance: .
d_gene: .
len: 14
j_gene: TRBJ2-2
v_gene: TRBV9
CDR3nt: TGTGCCAGCAGCGTAGCTCAGGTTGGTGGGGAGCTGTTTTTT
CDR3aa: CASSVAQVGGELFF

abundance: .
d_gene: .
len: 12
j_gene: TRBJ2-7
v_gene: TRBV10-3
CDR3nt: TGTGCCATCAGTGAGTCGACGTACGAGCAGTACTTC
CDR3aa: CAISESTYEQYF

abundance: .
d_gene: .
len: 14
j_gene: TRBJ2-5
v_gene: TRBV5-4
CDR3nt: TGTGCCAGCAGCTCTTGGACAACCCAAGAGACCCAGTACTTC
CDR3aa: CASSSWTTQETQYF

abundance: .
d_gene: .
len: 14
j_gene: TRBJ1-1
v_gene: TRBV2
CDR3nt: TGTGCCAGCAGTGAAGCGCTTCGGGGGACTGAAGCTTTCTTT
CDR3aa: CASSEALRGTEAFF

abundance: medium-sized
d_gene: .
len: 16
j_gene: TRBJ2-1
v_gene: TRBV5-4
CDR3nt: TGTGCCAGCAGCCGAGGGTGGAGGGTCGATTACAATGAGCAGTTCTTC
CDR3aa: CASSRGWRVDYNEQFF

abundance: once
d_gene: .
len: 14
j_gene: TRBJ1-4
v_gene: TRBV28
CDR3nt: TGTGCCAGCCTAGGGAGGGTGGGACATGAAAAACTGTTTTTT
CDR3aa: CASLGRVGHEKLFF

abundance: .
d_gene: .
len: 13
j_gene: TRBJ2-1
v_gene: TRBV5-4
CDR3nt: TGTGCCAGCAGCGAACTAGCTATTGGTGAGCAGTTCTTC
CDR3aa: CASSELAIGEQFF

abundance: .
d_gene: TRBD2
len: 14
j_gene: TRBJ2-5
v_gene: TRBV10-3
CDR3nt: TGTGCCATCAGTGTGGGACTATCCCAAGAGACCCAGTACTTC
CDR3aa: CAISVGLSQETQYF

abundance: .
d_gene: .
len: 13
j_gene: TRBJ1-2
v_gene: TRBV30
CDR3nt: TGTGCCTGGAAGCTGGGGGGAGTTGGAGGCTACACCTTC
CDR3aa: CAWKLGGVGGYTF

abundance: .
d_gene: .
len: 15
j_gene: TRBJ2-6
v_gene: TRBV6-5
CDR3nt: TGTGCCAGCAGTTCCATAGCCACTGGGGCCAACGTCCTGACTTTC
CDR3aa: CASSSIATGANVLTF

abundance: few
d_gene: TRBD1
len: 14
j_gene: TRBJ2-7
v_gene: TRBV5-1
CDR3nt: TGCGCCAGCCAGACCGGGACAGGGTCCTACGAGCAGTACTTC
CDR3aa: CASQTGTGSYEQYF

abundance: .
d_gene: .
len: 13
j_gene: TRBJ2-5
v_gene: TRBV11-3
CDR3nt: TGTGCCAGCAGCCCTGACAGATGGGAGACCCAGTACTTC
CDR3aa: CASSPDRWETQYF

abundance: .
d_gene: TRBD2
len: 14
j_gene: TRBJ2-1
v_gene: TRBV5-4
CDR3nt: TGTGCCGCTAAGCGCGGGGGGGCCGTAAATGAGCAGTTCTTC
CDR3aa: CAAKRGGAVNEQFF

abundance: .
d_gene: .
len: 15
j_gene: TRBJ2-2
v_gene: TRBV5-1
CDR3nt: TGCGCCAGCAGCTCTCGCGAGGGGGGAACCGGGGAGCTGTTTTTT
CDR3aa: CASSSREGGTGELFF

abundance: .
d_gene: TRBD1
len: 15
j_gene: TRBJ2-5
v_gene: TRBV28
CDR3nt: TGTGCCAGCAGTACACGGACAGGGGGACAAGAGACCCAGTACTTC
CDR3aa: CASSTRTGGQETQYF

abundance: .
d_gene: TRBD2
len: 16
j_gene: TRBJ2-7
v_gene: TRBV5-4
CDR3nt: TGTGCCAGCAGCTCGGGGACTAGCGGGAGGGCCGGAAAGCAGTACTTC
CDR3aa: CASSSGTSGRAGKQYF

abundance: .
d_gene: .
len: 12
j_gene: TRBJ2-5
v_gene: TRBV11-2
CDR3nt: TGTGCCAGCAGCCCATTCCGAGAGACCCAGTACTTC
CDR3aa: CASSPFRETQYF

abundance: .
d_gene: TRBD2
len: 14
j_gene: TRBJ2-3
v_gene: TRBV7-7
CDR3nt: TGTGCCAGCAGTAGCGGGACTAGCGGGGCCACGCAGTATTTT
CDR3aa: CASSSGTSGATQYF

abundance: .
d_gene: .
len: 14
j_gene: TRBJ1-6
v_gene: TRBV11-2
CDR3nt: TGTGCCAGCAGCTTATCCGGGTTTAATTCACCCCTCCACTTT
CDR3aa: CASSLSGFNSPLHF

abundance: .
d_gene: .
len: 15
j_gene: TRBJ2-2
v_gene: TRBV14
CDR3nt: TGTGCCAGCAGCCTTATGTTGGCGAACACCGGGGAGCTGTTTTTT
CDR3aa: CASSLMLANTGELFF

abundance: .
d_gene: .
len: 13
j_gene: TRBJ2-3
v_gene: TRBV2
CDR3nt: TGTGCCGGCAACTCCCCCGCCACAGATACGCAGTATTTT
CDR3aa: CAGNSPATDTQYF

abundance: .
d_gene: .
len: 12
j_gene: TRBJ2-2
v_gene: TRBV6-5
CDR3nt: TGTGCCAGCAGTCGGGGCCCGGGGGAGCTGTTTTTT
CDR3aa: CASSRGPGELFF

abundance: .
d_gene: TRBD1
len: 15
j_gene: TRBJ1-2
v_gene: TRBV5-4
CDR3nt: TGTGCCAGCAGCTTGGGGGACGACAGGGGGTATGGCTACACCTTC
CDR3aa: CASSLGDDRGYGYTF

abundance: few
d_gene: .
len: 15
j_gene: TRBJ1-5
v_gene: TRBV7-6
CDR3nt: TGTGCCAGCAGCTTGACAGAAAATAGCAATCAGCCCCAGCATTTT
CDR3aa: CASSLTENSNQPQHF

abundance: .
d_gene: .
len: 14
j_gene: TRBJ2-1
v_gene: TRBV7-2
CDR3nt: TGTGCCAGCAGCTTAGTGGTAAGGAAGAATGAGCAGTTCTTC
CDR3aa: CASSLVVRKNEQFF

abundance: .
d_gene: TRBD2
len: 18
j_gene: TRBJ2-1
v_gene: TRBV25-1
CDR3nt: TGTGCCAGCAGTGATCAAATCTATACTAGCGGGATGTACAATGAGCAGTTCTTC
CDR3aa: CASSDQIYTSGMYNEQFF

abundance: few
d_gene: .
len: 12
j_gene: TRBJ1-1
v_gene: TRBV2
CDR3nt: TGTGCCAGCAGTCGAGGGGGAATCGAAGCTTTCTTT
CDR3aa: CASSRGGIEAFF

abundance: .
d_gene: .
len: 15
j_gene: TRBJ1-1
v_gene: TRBV28
CDR3nt: TGTGCCAGCAGTTTGGGGCAGACTATGAACACTGAAGCTTTCTTT
CDR3aa: CASSLGQTMNTEAFF

abundance: few
d_gene: .
len: 15
j_gene: TRBJ1-1
v_gene: TRBV4-1
CDR3nt: TGCGCCAGCAGCCAAGTTGGCCCCAGGAACACTGAAGCTTTCTTT
CDR3aa: CASSQVGPRNTEAFF

abundance: few
d_gene: TRBD1
len: 16
j_gene: TRBJ1-5
v_gene: TRBV7-9
CDR3nt: TGTGCCAGCAGCTTAGCTCAGGGGGCTAGCAATCAGCCCCAGCATTTT
CDR3aa: CASSLAQGASNQPQHF

abundance: .
d_gene: TRBD2
len: 15
j_gene: TRBJ2-5
v_gene: TRBV7-9
CDR3nt: TGTGCCAGCAGTTCTAGCGGGAGGGCTTTAGAGACCCAGTACTTC
CDR3aa: CASSSSGRALETQYF

abundance: .
d_gene: .
len: 12
j_gene: TRBJ1-1
v_gene: TRBV2
CDR3nt: TGTGCCAGCAGTGTGCGGGGCACTGAAGCTTTCTTT
CDR3aa: CASSVRGTEAFF

abundance: .
d_gene: TRBD1
len: 13
j_gene: TRBJ2-5
v_gene: TRBV6-1
CDR3nt: TGTGCCAGCAGGAGACAGGGCCAAGAGACCCAGTACTTC
CDR3aa: CASRRQGQETQYF

abundance: once
d_gene: TRBD2
len: 14
j_gene: TRBJ2-7
v_gene: TRBV18
CDR3nt: TGTGCCAGCTCTACTAGCGGGGGAGCCTACGAGCAGTACTTC
CDR3aa: CASSTSGGAYEQYF

abundance: .
d_gene: .
len: 15
j_gene: TRBJ1-4
v_gene: TRBV4-1
CDR3nt: TGCGCCAGCAGCCAAGTCAGGGGTGGGAATGAAAAACTGTTTTTT
CDR3aa: CASSQVRGGNEKLFF

abundance: .
d_gene: TRBD1
len: 16
j_gene: TRBJ1-1
v_gene: TRBV6-6
CDR3nt: TGTGCCAGCAGTTACTCGGGGGGACAGGGAGGGACTGAAGCTTTCTTT
CDR3aa: CASSYSGGQGGTEAFF

abundance: few
d_gene: .
len: 15
j_gene: TRBJ2-7
v_gene: TRBV28
CDR3nt: TGTGCCAGCAGTTTCCCTTTTGAGGGTGGCTACGAGCAGTACTTC
CDR3aa: CASSFPFEGGYEQYF

abundance: .
d_gene: .
len: 15
j_gene: TRBJ1-4
v_gene: TRBV28
CDR3nt: TGTGCCAGCAACACGGGAGCGAAAACTAATGAAAAACTGTTTTTT
CDR3aa: CASNTGAKTNEKLFF

abundance: .
d_gene: .
len: 15
j_gene: TRBJ1-5
v_gene: TRBV28
CDR3nt: TGTGCCAGCAGTTTGTCAGGGGATGGCAATCAGCCCCAGCATTTT
CDR3aa: CASSLSGDGNQPQHF

abundance: .
d_gene: TRBD1
len: 13
j_gene: TRBJ1-4
v_gene: TRBV29-1
CDR3nt: TGCAGCGTGCGGGGACAGACTAATGAAAAACTGTTTTTT
CDR3aa: CSVRGQTNEKLFF

abundance: .
d_gene: TRBD1
len: 13
j_gene: TRBJ2-3
v_gene: TRBV28
CDR3nt: TGTGCCCTAAGGGGACAGGGCACAGATACGCAGTATTTT
CDR3aa: CALRGQGTDTQYF

abundance: few
d_gene: TRBD1
len: 15
j_gene: TRBJ1-1
v_gene: TRBV7-2
CDR3nt: TGTGCCAGCAGCGTCGACAGGGGGAGGAACACTGAAGCTTTCTTT
CDR3aa: CASSVDRGRNTEAFF

abundance: .
d_gene: .
len: 15
j_gene: TRBJ1-6
v_gene: TRBV7-9
CDR3nt: TGTGCCAGCAGCTCCTCCGGACTCTCTAATTCACCCCTCCACTTT
CDR3aa: CASSSSGLSNSPLHF

abundance: .
d_gene: TRBD2
len: 18
j_gene: TRBJ2-3
v_gene: TRBV11-1
CDR3nt: TGTGCCAGCAGCTTATTTGGGGTAGCGGGGGGAATCACAGATACGCAGTATTTT
CDR3aa: CASSLFGVAGGITDTQYF

abundance: .
d_gene: TRBD2
len: 15
j_gene: TRBJ2-7
v_gene: TRBV5-5
CDR3nt: TGTGCCAGCAGCTTTAGTATACTAGCGGCCTACGAGCAGTACTTC
CDR3aa: CASSFSILAAYEQYF

abundance: .
d_gene: .
len: 14
j_gene: TRBJ1-1
v_gene: TRBV7-6
CDR3nt: TGTGCCAGCAGCTCGCGAGACGTGAACACTGAAGCTTTCTTT
CDR3aa: CASSSRDVNTEAFF

abundance: .
d_gene: TRBD1
len: 14
j_gene: TRBJ2-7
v_gene: TRBV6-1
CDR3nt: TGTGCCACCAAACGACCGGGACAGCCTTACGAGCAGTACTTC
CDR3aa: CATKRPGQPYEQYF

abundance: .
d_gene: .
len: 14
j_gene: TRBJ1-2
v_gene: TRBV7-2
CDR3nt: TGTGCCAGCAGCCAACGGGGGATAATAAGAGGCTACACCTTC
CDR3aa: CASSQRGIIRGYTF

abundance: .
d_gene: TRBD1
len: 15
j_gene: TRBJ2-3
v_gene: TRBV5-1
CDR3nt: TGCGCCAGCAGCTCACCGGACAGGGGCAAGGATACGCAGTATTTT
CDR3aa: CASSSPDRGKDTQYF

abundance: .
d_gene: .
len: 17
j_gene: TRBJ2-6
v_gene: TRBV19
CDR3nt: TGTGCCAGTATGGGGACCAAGATCTTCTCTGGGGCCAACGTCCTGACTTTC
CDR3aa: CASMGTKIFSGANVLTF

abundance: .
d_gene: .
len: 15
j_gene: TRBJ2-6
v_gene: TRBV30
CDR3nt: TGTGCCTGGAGTGGGACAGTGTCTGGGGCCAACGTCCTGACTTTC
CDR3aa: CAWSGTVSGANVLTF

abundance: .
d_gene: .
len: 14
j_gene: TRBJ2-2
v_gene: TRBV27
CDR3nt: TGTGCCAGCAGTGAGTCTAGGATGGCCGGGGAGCTGTTTTTT
CDR3aa: CASSESRMAGELFF